This T cell receptor beta chain was identified during a study of blood T cell repertoires in COVID-19. Across the whole study: From T cells, B-cell-depleted T cells, or PBMCs came the material, which was cDNA or gDNA.

Methods used by the authors: How many nucleated cells were present was estimated from reference gene primer amplification. The protocol was immunoSEQ multiplex PCR, while the TCRdb copy is restricted to in-frame clones and leaves out a portion. That table is the source of V, J and clone size, and D and trimming were worked out from the DNA. Here the sample spans under 200,000 clones, about 85% being singletons. The CDR3 loop spans 15 amino acids. V was shortened by 1 base and J by 6 bases, with 13 bases between the two germline ends. CDR1 and CDR2 (germline): SGHTA, FQGTGA. V usage is TRBV7-3 and J usage is TRBJ2-1; D remains ambiguous. The TCR comes from a man in his sixties who had recovered from COVID-19. The sample consisted of peripheral blood. CDR3 loop: CASSLIPRRINEQFF. CDR3 sequence (DNA): TGTGCCAGCAGCTTAATCCCACGCAGGATCAATGAGCAGTTCTTC.